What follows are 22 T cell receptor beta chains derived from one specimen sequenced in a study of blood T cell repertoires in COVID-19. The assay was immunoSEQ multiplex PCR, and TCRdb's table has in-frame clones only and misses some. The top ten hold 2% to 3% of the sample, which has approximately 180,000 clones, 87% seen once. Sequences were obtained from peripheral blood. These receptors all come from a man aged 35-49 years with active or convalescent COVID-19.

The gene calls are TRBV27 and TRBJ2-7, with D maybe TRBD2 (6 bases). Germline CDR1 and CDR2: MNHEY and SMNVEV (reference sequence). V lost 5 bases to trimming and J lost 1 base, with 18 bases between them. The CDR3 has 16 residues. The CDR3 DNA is TGTGCCAGCAGTCGGCAGGGACTGACGAAATCCTACGAGCAGTACTTC. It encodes CASSRQGLTKSYEQYF.

The CDR3, as DNA: TGTGCCAGCAGCTATCGACAGGAGACCTACGAGCAGTACTTC. It yields the protein CASSYRQETYEQYF. The V gene is TRBV7-2, the J gene TRBJ2-7; perhaps TRBD1 as D (6 bases). V shed 4 bases and J shed 2 bases, with 12 bases lying between them. This CDR3 has 14 residues. The germline V gene encodes CDR1 SGHTA and CDR2 FQGNSA.

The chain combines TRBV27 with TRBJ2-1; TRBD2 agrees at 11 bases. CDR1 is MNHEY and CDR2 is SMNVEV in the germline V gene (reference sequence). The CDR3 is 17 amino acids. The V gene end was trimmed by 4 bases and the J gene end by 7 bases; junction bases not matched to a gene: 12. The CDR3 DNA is TGTGCCAGCAGTTCCGTCCAGCCACTAGCGGGGGTGAATGAGCAGTTCTTC. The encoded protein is CASSSVQPLAGVNEQFF.

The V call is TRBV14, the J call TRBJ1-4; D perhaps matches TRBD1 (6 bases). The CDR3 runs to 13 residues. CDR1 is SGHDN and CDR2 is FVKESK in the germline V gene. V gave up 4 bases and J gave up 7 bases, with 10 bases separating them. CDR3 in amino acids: CASSRGQSEKLFF. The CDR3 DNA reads TGTGCCAGCAGCCGTGGACAGTCTGAAAAACTGTTTTTT. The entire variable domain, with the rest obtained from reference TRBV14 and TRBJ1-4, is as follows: EAGVTQFPSHSVIEKGQTVTLRCDPISGHDNLYWYRRVMGKEIKFLLHFVKESKQDESGMPNNRFLAERTGGTYSTLKVQPAELEDSGVYFCASSRGQSEKLFFGSGTQLSVL.

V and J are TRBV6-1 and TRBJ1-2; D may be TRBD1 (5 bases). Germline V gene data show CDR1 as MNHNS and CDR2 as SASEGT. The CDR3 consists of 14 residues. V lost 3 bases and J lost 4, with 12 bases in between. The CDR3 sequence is CASSDHGDSYGYTF. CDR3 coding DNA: TGTGCCAGCAGTGATCACGGCGACAGCTATGGCTACACCTTC.

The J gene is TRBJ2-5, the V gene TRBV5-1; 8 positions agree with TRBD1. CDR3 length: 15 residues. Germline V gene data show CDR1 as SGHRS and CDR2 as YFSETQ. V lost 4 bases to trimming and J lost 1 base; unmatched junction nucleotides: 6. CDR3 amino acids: CASSLDRGLQETQYF. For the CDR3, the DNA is TGCGCCAGCAGCCTAGACAGGGGACTCCAAGAGACCCAGTACTTC.

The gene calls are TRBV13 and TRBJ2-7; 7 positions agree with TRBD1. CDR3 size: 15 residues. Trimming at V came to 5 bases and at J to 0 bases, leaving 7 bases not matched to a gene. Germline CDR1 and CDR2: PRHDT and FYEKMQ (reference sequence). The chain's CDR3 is CASSLSGTDSYEQYF. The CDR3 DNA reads TGTGCCAGCAGCCTCTCCGGGACAGACTCCTACGAGCAGTACTTC.

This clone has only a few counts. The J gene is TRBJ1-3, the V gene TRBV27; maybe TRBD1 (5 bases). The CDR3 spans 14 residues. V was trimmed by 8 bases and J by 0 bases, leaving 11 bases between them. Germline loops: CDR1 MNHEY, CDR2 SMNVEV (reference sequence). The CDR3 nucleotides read TGTGCCAGCGCCCGCGGGGGCTCTGGAAACACCATATATTTT. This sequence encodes CASARGGSGNTIYF.

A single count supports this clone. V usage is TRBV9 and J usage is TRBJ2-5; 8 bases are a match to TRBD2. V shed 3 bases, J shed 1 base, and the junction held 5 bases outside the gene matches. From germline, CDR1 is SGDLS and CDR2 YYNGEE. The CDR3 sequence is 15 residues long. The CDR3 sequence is CASSAGGGTQETQYF. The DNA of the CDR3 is TGTGCCAGCAGCGCGGGCGGGGGGACCCAAGAGACCCAGTACTTC.

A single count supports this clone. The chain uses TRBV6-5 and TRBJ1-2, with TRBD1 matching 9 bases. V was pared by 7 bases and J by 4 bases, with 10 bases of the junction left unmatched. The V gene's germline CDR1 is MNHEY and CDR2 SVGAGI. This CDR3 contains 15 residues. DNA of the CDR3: TGTGCCAGCAAATACCGGGACAGGGCGCCCTATGGCTACACCTTC. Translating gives CASKYRDRAPYGYTF.

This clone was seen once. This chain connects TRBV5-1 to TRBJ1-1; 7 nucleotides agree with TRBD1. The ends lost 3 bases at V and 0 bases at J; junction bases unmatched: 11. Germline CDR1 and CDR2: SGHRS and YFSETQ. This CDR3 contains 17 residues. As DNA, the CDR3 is TGCGCCAGCAGCTATTCAATTTCGGGACAGATGAACACTGAAGCTTTCTTT. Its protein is CASSYSISGQMNTEAFF. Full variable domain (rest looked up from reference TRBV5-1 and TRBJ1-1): KAGVTQTPRYLIKTRGQQVTLSCSPISGHRSVSWYQQTPGQGLQFLFEYFSETQRNKGNFPGRFSGRQFSNSRSEMNVSTLELGDSALYLCASSYSISGQMNTEAFFGQGTRLTVV.

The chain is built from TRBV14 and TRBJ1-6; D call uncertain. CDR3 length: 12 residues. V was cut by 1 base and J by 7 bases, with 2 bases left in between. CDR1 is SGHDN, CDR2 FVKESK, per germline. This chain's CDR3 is CASSQVNSPLHF. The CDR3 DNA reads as TGTGCCAGCAGCCAAGTAAATTCACCCCTCCACTTT.

In nucleotides, the CDR3 is TGTGCCAGCTCACCGTCCGACAGCTTGAATTCACCCCTCCACTTT. Its protein is CASSPSDSLNSPLHF. The chain combines TRBV18 with TRBJ1-6; D may be TRBD1 (5 bases). V lost 3 bases, J lost 7 bases, and 13 bases lay in between. CDR1 KGHSH and CDR2 LQKENI come from the germline V gene. The CDR3 has 15 amino acids.

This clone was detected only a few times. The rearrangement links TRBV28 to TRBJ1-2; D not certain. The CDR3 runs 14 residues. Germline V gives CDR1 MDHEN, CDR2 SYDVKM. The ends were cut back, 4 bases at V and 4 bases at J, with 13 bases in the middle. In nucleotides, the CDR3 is TGTGCCAGCAGTTCCGGGAGGACCTCCTATGGCTACACCTTC. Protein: CASSSGRTSYGYTF.

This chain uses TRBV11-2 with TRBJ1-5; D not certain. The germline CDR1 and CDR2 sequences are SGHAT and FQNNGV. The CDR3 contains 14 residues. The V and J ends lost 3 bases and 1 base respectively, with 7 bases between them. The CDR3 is CASSFSGSNQPQHF. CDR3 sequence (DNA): TGTGCCAGCAGCTTCTCGGGGAGCAATCAGCCCCAGCATTTT.

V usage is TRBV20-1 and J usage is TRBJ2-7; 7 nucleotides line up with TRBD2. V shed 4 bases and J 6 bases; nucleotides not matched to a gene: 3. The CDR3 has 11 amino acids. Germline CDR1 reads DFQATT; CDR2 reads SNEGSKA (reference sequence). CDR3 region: CSAKRGSEQYF. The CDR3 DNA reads TGCAGTGCTAAGCGGGGTAGCGAGCAGTACTTC.

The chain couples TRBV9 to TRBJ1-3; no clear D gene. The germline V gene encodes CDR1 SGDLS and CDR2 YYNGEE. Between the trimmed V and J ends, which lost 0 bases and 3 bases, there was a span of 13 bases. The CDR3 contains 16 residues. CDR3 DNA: TGTGCCAGCAGCGTAGACCTCCGGGGATATGGAAACACCATATATTTT. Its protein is CASSVDLRGYGNTIYF.

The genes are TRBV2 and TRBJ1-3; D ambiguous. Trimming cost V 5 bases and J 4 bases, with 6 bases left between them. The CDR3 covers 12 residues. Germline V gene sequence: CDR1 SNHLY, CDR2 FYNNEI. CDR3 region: CASSPLGNTIYF. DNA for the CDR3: TGTGCCAGCAGTCCACTCGGAAACACCATATATTTT.

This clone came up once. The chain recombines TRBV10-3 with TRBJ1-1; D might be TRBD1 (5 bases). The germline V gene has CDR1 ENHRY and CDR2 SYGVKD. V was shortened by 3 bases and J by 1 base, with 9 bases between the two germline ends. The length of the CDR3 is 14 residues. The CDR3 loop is CAISERQGNTEAFF. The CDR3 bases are TGTGCCATCAGTGAAAGGCAGGGGAACACTGAAGCTTTCTTT.

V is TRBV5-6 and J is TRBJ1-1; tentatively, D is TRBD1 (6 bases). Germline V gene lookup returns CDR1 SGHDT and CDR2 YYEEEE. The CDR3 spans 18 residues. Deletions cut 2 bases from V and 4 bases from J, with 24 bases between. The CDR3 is CASSFNRWGQGLSTEAFF. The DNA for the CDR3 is TGTGCCAGCAGCTTCAACAGATGGGGGCAGGGGTTGAGCACTGAAGCTTTCTTT.

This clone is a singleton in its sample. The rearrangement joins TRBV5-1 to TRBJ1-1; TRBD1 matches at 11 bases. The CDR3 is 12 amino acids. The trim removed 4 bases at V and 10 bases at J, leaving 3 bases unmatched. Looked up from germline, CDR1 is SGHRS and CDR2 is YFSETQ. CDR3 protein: CASSPGTGGAFF. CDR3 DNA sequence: TGCGCCAGCAGCCCCGGGACAGGGGGAGCTTTCTTT. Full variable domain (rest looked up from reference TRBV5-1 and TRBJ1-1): KAGVTQTPRYLIKTRGQQVTLSCSPISGHRSVSWYQQTPGQGLQFLFEYFSETQRNKGNFPGRFSGRQFSNSRSEMNVSTLELGDSALYLCASSPGTGGAFFGQGTRLTVV.

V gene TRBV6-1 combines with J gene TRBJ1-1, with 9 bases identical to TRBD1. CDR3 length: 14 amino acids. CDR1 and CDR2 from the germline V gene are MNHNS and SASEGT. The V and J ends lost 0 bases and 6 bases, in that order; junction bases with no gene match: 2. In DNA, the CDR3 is TGTGCCAGCAGTGAAGCGGACAGGGGTGCTGAAGCTTTCTTT. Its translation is CASSEADRGAEAFF.